Detailed here is one T cell receptor (beta chain). These data are taken from a study of T cell responses to AZD1222 COVID-19 vaccine. Germline V gene sequence: CDR1 SGHRS, CDR2 YFSETQ. Trimming cost V 1 base and J 3 bases, with 10 bases left between them. This CDR3 region has 15 residues. The data were produced by immunoSEQ multiplex PCR, yet TCRdb's version contains in-frame clones alone and is incomplete. The sample contains about 140,000 clones, 90% of which appear only once. Specimen: peripheral blood, collected on day 0 of AZD1222 vaccination. The clonotype originates from an adult in good health. The gene calls are TRBV5-1 and TRBJ2-2, with D tentatively TRBD1 (6 bases). The CDR3 region is CASSLTGLDTGELFF. The CDR3 DNA reads TGCGCCAGCAGCTTGACAGGGTTGGACACCGGGGAGCTGTTTTTT. Based on the CDR3 plus reference TRBV5-1 and TRBJ2-2, the full variable domain is KAGVTQTPRYLIKTRGQQVTLSCSPISGHRSVSWYQQTPGQGLQFLFEYFSETQRNKGNFPGRFSGRQFSNSRSEMNVSTLELGDSALYLCASSLTGLDTGELFFGEGSRLTVL.